This T cell receptor beta chain comes out of a study of shared clonotypes between healthy human individuals (dated by TCRdb to 2020 to 2021). Regarding the complete study: The cohort included three men and a couple of women between 18 and 49 years of age. For each donor, CD4 naive and CD4 memory were each run on three plates, CD8 naive on two plates, and CD8 memory on one plate. The study deeply sequenced blood TCR repertoires of five healthy adults to estimate repertoire size and the extent of clonotype sharing between individuals. Libraries were prepared and TCR repertoires were sequenced by different laboratories using diverse techniques, in order to increase sequencing depth and limit assay-specific biases. Leukapheresis yielded between about 0.9 and 10 billion PBMCs per donor.

General findings and caveats noted by the study authors: Naive subsets generally had larger estimated clonotype richness than memory subsets did. Sampling was limited to blood, and TCR repertoires in tissue likely differ from TCR repertoires in blood. Across a handful of donors, approximately 5% of naive CD4, approximately 3.5% of naive CD8, approximately 2.5% of memory CD4, and approximately 0.4% of memory CD8 clonotypes were shared. Pairwise subsampling indicated that sequencing depth was expected to affect the degree of clonotype sharing among donors. Higher generation probabilities were observed for clonotypes shared by all four sorted-subset donors than for non-shared clonotypes. Because the study included a small number of donors, the genetic and exposure-history diversity represented was limited. Even with the large sequencing depth, rarefaction of the sorted-subset datasets indicated that sequencing was incomplete.

TCR CDR3 regions were amplified from genomic DNA by multiplex PCR using the deep immunoSEQ assay. Genomic DNA extracted from each cell subset was distributed evenly over all wells of several immunoSEQ 96-well plates, and each plate served as one replicate. For sorted subsets, each replicate PCR was loaded with 150 to 250 ng genomic DNA, equivalent to roughly 30,000 T cell genomes. Purified libraries were measured with a Qubit 3.0 fluorometer, size-checked on a Bioanalyzer 2100, and measured again with the KAPA Library Quantification kit. Every immunoSEQ 96-well plate was sequenced on a separate single-read 150-cycle Illumina NextSeq 550 flow cell. In the paper's pipeline: Because the immunoSEQ output included only junctional sequences and no quality scores, the filtering could not be the same as the filtering used for full-length reads. To assign V/J genes and CDR3, sequences were annotated against IMGT germline references using PyIR, a Python wrapper for IgBLAST v1.9. Reads were filtered out if the reads had weak V/J assignments (E-value above 1e-6), no CDR3, stop codons, out-of-frame junctions, or ambiguous translated residues. V3J clonotypes were defined as sequences sharing the same inferred V gene, J gene, and CDR3 amino acid sequence. Percentage overlap between repertoires was calculated by dividing the number of shared unique clonotypes by the size of the smaller repertoire. RTK rarefaction, the Chao1 estimator, and Recon v2.1 estimates of unobserved clonotypes were used to assess repertoire richness. Generation probabilities were computed with OLGA for all TCRbeta clonotypes obtained by the gDNA method from a handful of donors. TCRdb mirrors the immuneACCESS table, restricted to in-frame sequences. Some clones are absent from its copies; in checked studies, under half trace to an unresolved V gene, and the reason for the others is unknown. V and J calls plus clone size are reproduced from that table; the DNA served to infer D and trimming. This sample comprises 950,000 to 1,100,000 clones, about four fifths of them detected only once. 0.6% to 0.75% of the sample comes from the top ten.

The donors were healthy, HIV-negative adults who had no recently reported acute infections or vaccinations. Every donor was a Caucasian adult residing in Nashville, Tennessee, USA. Magnetic negative selection was used to enrich CD4+ T cells, after which naive cells were positively selected on CD45RA and the negative fraction became the memory subset. After blood collection by leukapheresis, PBMCs were isolated using Ficoll-Histopaque density gradient centrifugation and then cryopreserved in the vapor phase of liquid nitrogen. Purity and quantity of every magnetically sorted T cell population were checked by analytical flow cytometry. Each sorted fraction had its genomic DNA isolated and then quantified by UV absorbance on a Nanodrop 2000c. In regard to this clone: Its cognate antigen has yet to be identified. Base qualities are not provided; no much larger clone lies one nucleotide away.

The germline V gene provides CDR1 ENHRY and CDR2 SYGVKD. Taken from cysteine to phenylalanine, the CDR3 has 17 residues. Kept here is only the CDR3 DNA, which spans 51 bases and is read in frame from base 1. V has 7 bases trimmed and J has 0 bases trimmed; junction bases matching no gene number 13. Recombination joined TRBV10-3 with TRBJ1-1, with TRBD1 identical over 8 junction bases. The sequence derives from a man in his late teens or twenties in good health. Some clones in this sample may be carry-over from other donors' samples. Sequencing used memory CD4+ T cells from PBMCs. The cell subset or site label, as the study defines it: CD45RA-negative fraction. In nucleotides, the sequence is TGTGCCATCACTCGGGACAGGCTAGGATCCTTGAACACTGAAGCTTTCTTT. The encoded protein is CAITRDRLGSLNTEAFF.